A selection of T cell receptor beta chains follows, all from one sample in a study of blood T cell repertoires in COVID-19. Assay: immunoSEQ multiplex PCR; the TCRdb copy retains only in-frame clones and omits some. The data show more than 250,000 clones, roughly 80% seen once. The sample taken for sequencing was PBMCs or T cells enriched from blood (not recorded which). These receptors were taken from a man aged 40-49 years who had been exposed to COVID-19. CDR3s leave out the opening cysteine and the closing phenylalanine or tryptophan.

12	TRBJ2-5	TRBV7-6	ASSLAGGVETQY
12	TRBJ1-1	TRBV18	ASSPSQANTEAF
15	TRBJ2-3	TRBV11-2	ASSLGTAPVGTDTQY
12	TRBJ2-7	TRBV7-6	ASSPVDTNAEQY
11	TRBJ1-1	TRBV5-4	ASSFQGTLEAF
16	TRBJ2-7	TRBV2	ASSTSKSLLAGNYEQY
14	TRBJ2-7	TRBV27	ASSPRQDTSSYEQY
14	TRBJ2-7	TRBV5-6	ASSLGLAGVPYEQY
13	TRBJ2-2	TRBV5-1	ASEAGTSGSGELF
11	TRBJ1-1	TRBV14	ASSLLPETEAF
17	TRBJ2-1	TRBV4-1	ASSQQAVKTSGPNNEQF
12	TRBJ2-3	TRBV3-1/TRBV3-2	ASTTTGSTDTQY
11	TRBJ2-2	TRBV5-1	ASGERPAGELF
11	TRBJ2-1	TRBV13	ASSWVAGGEQF
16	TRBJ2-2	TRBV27	ASSLWAGGPSNTGELF
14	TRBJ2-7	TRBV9	ASSSTDLEWTSEQY
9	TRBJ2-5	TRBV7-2	ASSRQETQY
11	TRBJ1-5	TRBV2	ASNRAGHEPQH
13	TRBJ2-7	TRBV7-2	ASSLTGETYYEQY
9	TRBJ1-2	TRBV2	ASGHDYGYT
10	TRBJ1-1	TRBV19	ASTSVSEGAF
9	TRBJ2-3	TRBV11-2	ASSHTDTQY
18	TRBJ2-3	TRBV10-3	AISLGLAGGLWGEADTQY
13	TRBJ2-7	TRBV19	ASRPGSSFGYEQY
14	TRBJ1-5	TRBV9	ASSVGGGGFDQPQH
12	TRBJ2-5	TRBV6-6	ASRRQGGGETQY
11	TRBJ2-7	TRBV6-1	ASSDSPGYEQY
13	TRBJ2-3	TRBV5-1	ASSGRDISGDTQY
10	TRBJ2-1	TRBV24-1	ATSGGNSEQF
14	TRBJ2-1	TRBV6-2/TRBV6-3	ASTPSWAGAWNEQF
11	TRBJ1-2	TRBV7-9	AGTGQGYYGYT
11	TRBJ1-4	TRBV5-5	ASSLQGDEKLF
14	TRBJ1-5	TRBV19	ASIKGIDRANQPQH
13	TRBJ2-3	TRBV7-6	ASSPGWGSGDTQY
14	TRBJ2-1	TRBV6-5	ASSYLGLAENNEQF
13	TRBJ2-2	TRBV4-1	ASSQVPGGTGELF
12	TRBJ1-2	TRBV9	ASSATGGPYGYT
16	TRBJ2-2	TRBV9	ASGDGTSGRAGTGELF
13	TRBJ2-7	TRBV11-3	ASSLKAVSSYEQY
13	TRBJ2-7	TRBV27	ASSYTRDRSYEQY
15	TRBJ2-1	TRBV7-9	ASSRDRIQRPYNEQF
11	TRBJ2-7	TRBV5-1	ASRGQGTYEQY
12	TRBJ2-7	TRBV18	ASSPSLAGNEQY
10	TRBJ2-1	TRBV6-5	ASSPSSGRGF
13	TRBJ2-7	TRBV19	ASSSYRQGTYEQY
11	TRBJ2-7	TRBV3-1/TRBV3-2	ASSPTAAYEQY
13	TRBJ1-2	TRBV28	ASSSPATGFEGYT
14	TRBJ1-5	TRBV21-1	ASSNTQGLGDQPQH